The 10 T cell receptor beta chains below were found in one sample sequenced in a study of post-analysis software for immune sequencing data. The library was made from cDNA and included unique molecular identifiers. A single record per CDR3 protein comes from TCRdb applying MiXCR to the PCR reads. The sample contains about 260,000 distinct CDR3 sequences, 36% of which appear only once. These receptors have no identified antigens. Study outcomes and limitations: With TRBV5-6, TRBV5-1 and TRBV20-1 included, about five TRBV segments were more frequent in patients than in controls.

Material: blood. The receptors derive from a girl aged 5 to 17 with multiple sclerosis.

The rearrangement uses TRBV2 and TRBJ2-5, with 9 bases aligning to TRBD1. The DNA matches TRBJ2-7 better at its end, which makes the J call doubtful. In germline, CDR1 is SNHLY, CDR2 FYNNEI. The CDR3 covers 13 residues. The CDR3 loop is CASTRTGDYEQYF. CDR3 in DNA: TGTGCCAGCACCAGGACAGGGGACTACGAGCAGTACTTC.

The chain uses TRBV6-5 and TRBJ2-2; 10 bases match TRBD1. CDR1 and CDR2 (germline): MNHEY, SVGAGI. CDR3 length: 15 amino acids. The J segment lost 6 bases and the V segment lost 6 bases, leaving 7 bases of the junction unmatched. The CDR3 nucleotides are TGTGCCAGCAGCCGGACAGGGGGGACGCCCGGGGAGCTGTTTTTT. It yields the protein CASSRTGGTPGELFF.

The chain uses TRBV28 and TRBJ2-5; tentatively, D is TRBD1 (6 bases). V lost 10 bases and J 11 bases, leaving 23 bases between the germline ends. This CDR3 is 13 amino acids long. CDR1 is MDHEN and CDR2 is SYDVKM in the germline V gene. The DNA for the CDR3 is TGTGCCAACCTGTCAGGGGTCCACAATGAGCAGTACTTC. It specifies CANLSGVHNEQYF.

Concerning this clonotype: Since a much larger clone is just one base distant, this may be a read error. V and J are TRBV12-3 or TRBV12-4 and TRBJ1-4, with D possibly being TRBD1 (5 bases). This CDR3 region has 14 residues. In nucleotides, the CDR3 is TGTGCCAGCTCTCCAGGGAAAACTAATGAAAAACGGTTTTTT. Protein sequence: CASSPGKTNEKRFF.

The chain recombines TRBV20-1 with TRBJ2-6; the D is unclear. Germline assignment: CDR1 DFQATT and CDR2 SNEGSKA (reference sequence). The CDR3 length is 13 residues. The ends were cut back, 6 bases at V and 4 bases at J, with 10 bases in the middle. The CDR3 DNA follows: TGCAGTGCGCCGCTGACAGGGGCCAACGTCCTGACTTTC. This gives the protein CSAPLTGANVLTF.

A note on this clonotype: One base away lies a much larger clone, so this may be a sequencing read error. The chain couples TRBV5-6 to TRBJ2-7; possibly TRBD1 for D (6 bases). This CDR3 is built from 13 residues. CDR1 and CDR2 from the germline V gene are SGHDT and YYEEEE. V was shortened by 4 bases and J by 7 bases, with 15 bases between the two germline ends. CDR3 loop: CASSQGPTGEQYV. As DNA, the CDR3 is TGTGCCAGCAGCCAAGGGCCCACAGGGGAGCAGTACGTC.

The table lists this clonotype with a few counts. The gene calls are TRBV20-1 and TRBJ1-5; no clear D gene. Trimming removed 5 bases from V and 0 bases from J, with 20 bases in between. The CDR3 spans 17 residues. The germline CDR1 and CDR2 sequences are DFQATT and SNEGSKA (reference sequence). The CDR3 loop is CSAGRGTGGNSNQPQHF. The CDR3 region has the DNA TGCAGTGCTGGGCGAGGTACGGGCGGGAATAGCAATCAGCCCCAGCATTTT.

This clonotype was observed a few times. The chain recombines TRBV2 with TRBJ2-1; D uncertain. Trimming left V 4 bases short and J 4 bases short, with 8 bases between. The CDR3 runs 13 residues. Germline CDR1 reads SNHLY; CDR2 reads FYNNEI. The CDR3 DNA reads as TGTGCCAGCAGTGTCGTCGGTTACAATGAGCAGTTCTTC. Translating gives CASSVVGYNEQFF.

The chain employs TRBV20-1 and TRBJ2-2; 8 bases are shared with TRBD2. CDR1 is DFQATT, CDR2 SNEGSKA, per germline (reference sequence). Germline trimming cut 1 base from V and 1 base from J; bases unmatched to any gene: 5. This CDR3 is 16 amino acids long. DNA of the CDR3: TGCAGTGCTAGAGGGACTCTAGCGGGGAACACCGGGGAGCTGTTTTTT. Its protein is CSARGTLAGNTGELFF.

This clonotype was counted a few times. A much more abundant neighbour one base away suggests this may be a read error. The CDR3 DNA sequence: TGTGCCAGCAGTTTCGGCGGGAGAACAGATGCGCAGTATTTT. Its translation: CASSFGGRTDAQYF. The J gene is TRBJ2-3, the V gene TRBV12-3 or TRBV12-4; 7 nucleotides align to TRBD2. The CDR3 is 14 residues long.